The 20 T cell receptor beta chains in this list originate from one sample, sequenced in a study of CD8+ T cells in alopecia areata. Noted treatment: oral pan-JAK inhibitor, 5-10 mg twice daily. RNA, once extracted, was reverse transcribed into cDNA for use as the sequencing template. Profiled with immunoSEQ multiplex PCR; TCRdb holds only in-frame clones, not every one. The sample holds 190,000 or so clones; roughly three fifths are singletons and the top ten take 10% to 15%. The specimen was CD8+ T cells sorted from blood, collected at week 24, from a patient treated with tofacitinib. These receptors were obtained from a human donor with alopecia areata.

The chain couples TRBV4-1 to TRBJ2-5; D is tentatively TRBD1 or TRBD2 (6 bases each). V gave up 0 bases and J gave up 1 base, with 12 bases separating them. CDR1 and CDR2 from the germline V gene are MGHRA and YSYEKL. This CDR3 comprises 16 residues. This CDR3 is CASSQEAGGLQETQYF. As DNA, the CDR3 is TGCGCCAGCAGCCAAGAGGCCGGGGGCCTCCAAGAGACCCAGTACTTC.

The CDR3 loop is CASSLVQGGEKLFF. Written as DNA, the CDR3 is TGTGCCAGCAGCTTAGTTCAGGGGGGCGAAAAACTGTTTTTT. The chain is built from TRBV7-6 and TRBJ1-4; the match to TRBD1 covers 7 bases. With V trimmed by 1 base and J by 8 bases, 4 bases remained unmatched. CDR3 size: 14 residues. The V gene's germline CDR1 is SGHVS and CDR2 FNYEAQ.

This chain's CDR3 is CASSPGPGLAEPQHF. CDR3 bases: TGTGCCAGCAGCCCGGGACCCGGACTAGCTGAGCCCCAGCATTTT. The chain links TRBV9 to TRBJ1-5, with D perhaps matching TRBD1 (5 bases). This CDR3 is 15 amino acids long. The V gene's germline CDR1 is SGDLS and CDR2 YYNGEE. Trimming shortened V by 4 bases and J by 8 bases, and 19 bases separated the two germline ends.

This clone has more than one count but fewer than ten. The rearrangement links TRBV6-5 to TRBJ1-2, with D unresolved. V was pared by 6 bases and J by 3 bases, with 14 bases between. The CDR3 spans 14 residues. CDR1 and CDR2 (germline): MNHEY, SVGAGI. The CDR3 protein is CASSQRGLHYGYTF. CDR3 nucleotide sequence: TGTGCCAGCAGCCAGCGGGGTCTACACTATGGCTACACCTTC.

The V gene is TRBV5-1, the J gene TRBJ2-7, with D perhaps matching TRBD1 (6 bases). The CDR3 is 13 amino acids. V lost 0 bases to trimming and J lost 6 bases, with 10 bases between them. Germline CDR1 SGHRS, CDR2 YFSETQ. The CDR3, as DNA: TGCGCCAGCAGCTTGGTTGGGGGCACCGAGCAGTACTTC. It translates to CASSLVGGTEQYF. The full variable domain, its missing parts supplied by reference TRBV5-1 and TRBJ2-7, is KAGVTQTPRYLIKTRGQQVTLSCSPISGHRSVSWYQQTPGQGLQFLFEYFSETQRNKGNFPGRFSGRQFSNSRSEMNVSTLELGDSALYLCASSLVGGTEQYFGPGTRLTVT.

V gene TRBV15 combines with J gene TRBJ1-2; the D is unclear. This CDR3 is 11 amino acids long. The V gene lost 3 bases and the J gene lost 8 bases, with 7 bases spanning the gap. Per the germline V gene, CDR1 is LNHNV and CDR2 is YYDKDF (reference sequence). For the CDR3, the DNA is TGTGCCACCAGCAGTATATCGGGCTACACCTTC. Its protein product is CATSSISGYTF.

The rearrangement links TRBV9 to TRBJ1-2, with 9 bases lining up with TRBD1. The germline gives CDR1 SGDLS, CDR2 YYNGEE. This CDR3 spans 16 amino acids. J was trimmed by 8 bases and V by 4 bases; bases with no gene match: 15. CDR3 residues: CASSPSSTTGGFGYTF. For the CDR3, the DNA is TGTGCCAGCAGCCCCTCATCAACCACAGGGGGCTTCGGCTACACCTTC.

Of note for this clone: The same CDR3 can be traced to other DNA sequences in this sample. V usage is TRBV5-6 and J usage is TRBJ1-2; D remains unclear. V dropped 0 bases and J dropped 2 bases, with 8 bases sitting between them. The CDR3 loop spans 14 amino acids. In germline, CDR1 is SGHDT, CDR2 YYEEEE. The CDR3 reads CASSLGTANYGYTF. DNA of the CDR3: TGTGCCAGCAGCTTGGGTACAGCCAACTATGGCTACACCTTC.

This clone was counted once. V and J are TRBV5-5 and TRBJ1-2, with a weak D call TRBD1 (5 bases). The CDR3 is 14 amino acids. V lost 0 bases, J lost 4 bases, and 10 bases lay in between. CDR1 SGHKS and CDR2 YYEKEE come from the germline V gene (reference sequence). Here the CDR3 DNA reads TGTGCCAGCAGCTTGGCGGGGCAAATCTATGGCTACACCTTC. This sequence encodes CASSLAGQIYGYTF.

V is TRBV9 and J is TRBJ1-5; a weak D match, TRBD1 (5 bases). Germline V gene lookup returns CDR1 SGDLS and CDR2 YYNGEE. Trimming stripped 6 bases from V and 2 bases from J, with 12 bases between. This CDR3 region has 14 residues. CDR3 residues: CASNPTGGNQPQHF. The CDR3 nucleotides are TGTGCCAGCAACCCGACGGGGGGCAATCAGCCCCAGCATTTT.

J is TRBJ2-2 and V is TRBV6-5; D call uncertain. Per the germline V gene, CDR1 is MNHEY and CDR2 is SVGAGI. This CDR3 is 12 amino acids long. Trimming shortened V by 7 bases and J by 2 bases, and 5 bases separated the two germline ends. CDR3 nucleotide sequence: TGTGCCAGCACTCATAACACCGGGGAGCTGTTTTTT. As protein: CASTHNTGELFF.

Only a few counts were recorded for this clone. V usage is TRBV13 and J usage is TRBJ1-3; D is possibly TRBD1 (6 bases). CDR3 length equals 15 residues. Per the germline V gene, CDR1 is PRHDT and CDR2 is FYEKMQ (reference sequence). Trimming stripped 5 bases from V and 0 bases from J, with 11 bases between. In DNA, the CDR3 is TGTGCCAGCAGCCCAGACAGGAACTCTGGAAACACCATATATTTT. Its protein product is CASSPDRNSGNTIYF.

J is TRBJ2-5 and V is TRBV7-2; no reliable D call. The CDR3 runs to 16 residues. Trimming removed 4 bases from V and 2 bases from J, with 17 bases in between. In germline, CDR1 is SGHTA, CDR2 FQGNSA. DNA of the CDR3: TGTGCCAGCAGCTCCCTTGGCAGTCCGATACAAGAGACCCAGTACTTC. Its protein product is CASSSLGSPIQETQYF.

This rearrangement joins TRBV7-2 to TRBJ1-6; tentative D call: TRBD1 (5 bases). Trimming removed 6 bases from V and 6 bases from J, with 15 bases in between. The CDR3 has 15 amino acids. Germline CDR1 SGHTA, CDR2 FQGNSA. This CDR3 is CASRVDRGFNSPLHF. DNA for the CDR3: TGTGCCAGCAGGGTCGACAGAGGATTTAATTCACCCCTCCACTTT. Together with reference TRBV7-2 and TRBJ1-6, the CDR3 gives the full variable domain: GAGVSQSPSNKVTEKGKDVELRCDPISGHTALYWYRQSLGQGLEFLIYFQGNSAPDKSGLPSDRFSAERTGGSVSTLTIQRTQQEDSAVYLCASRVDRGFNSPLHFGNGTRLTVT.

For the CDR3, the DNA is TGTGCCACCAGCAGCGGCAGGAGCGGGGTTAACACCGGGGAGCTGTTTTTT. Residues: CATSSGRSGVNTGELFF. V usage is TRBV15 and J usage is TRBJ2-2, with 7 bases fitting TRBD2. V lost 3 bases to trimming and J lost 2 bases; unmatched junction nucleotides: 9. The germline V gene encodes CDR1 LNHNV and CDR2 YYDKDF (reference sequence). The length of the CDR3 is 17 residues.

This chain joins TRBV9 and TRBJ2-3; D remains ambiguous. The germline V gene encodes CDR1 SGDLS and CDR2 YYNGEE. The length of the CDR3 is 14 residues. With 3 bases removed from V and 0 bases from J, the gap between germline ends came to 8 bases. CDR3 nucleotides: TGTGCCAGCAGCGGGGGTTCTAGCACAGATACGCAGTATTTT. Its translation: CASSGGSSTDTQYF.

The rearrangement uses TRBV30 and TRBJ1-1; no definite D call. The germline V and J ends were trimmed by 0 bases and 0 bases, with 2 bases remaining between them. This CDR3 spans 12 amino acids. Looked up from germline, CDR1 is GTSNPN and CDR2 is SVGIG (reference sequence). In DNA, the CDR3 is TGTGCCTGGAGTGTCTTGAACACTGAAGCTTTCTTT. This translates into CAWSVLNTEAFF.

The chain carries TRBV30 and TRBJ1-4; D may be TRBD1 (6 bases). This CDR3 is 14 amino acids long. Germline CDR1 reads GTSNPN; CDR2 reads SVGIG (reference sequence). The V end was cut by 1 base, the J end by 3 bases, with 9 bases between. Here the CDR3 reads CAWSGPGANEKLFF. As DNA, the CDR3 is TGTGCCTGGAGTGGTCCAGGGGCTAATGAAAAACTGTTTTTT.

This clone came up once. The V and J genes are TRBV6-6 and TRBJ1-2; no clear D gene. The germline gives CDR1 MNHNY, CDR2 SVGAGI (reference sequence). V was pared by 7 bases and J by 7 bases, with 10 bases between. CDR3 length: 11 amino acids. CDR3 amino acids: CASTSGVGYTF. In nucleotides, the CDR3 is TGTGCCAGCACCTCGGGAGTTGGCTACACCTTC.

V gene TRBV15 combines with J gene TRBJ1-2; D is unresolved. CDR1 is LNHNV and CDR2 is YYDKDF in the germline V gene (reference sequence). V lost 1 base and J lost 7, with 22 bases in between. This CDR3 spans 17 amino acids. This CDR3 reads CATSRGLTHPPGRGYTF. The DNA for the CDR3 is TGTGCCACCAGCAGAGGATTAACTCATCCCCCGGGCCGTGGCTACACCTTC.